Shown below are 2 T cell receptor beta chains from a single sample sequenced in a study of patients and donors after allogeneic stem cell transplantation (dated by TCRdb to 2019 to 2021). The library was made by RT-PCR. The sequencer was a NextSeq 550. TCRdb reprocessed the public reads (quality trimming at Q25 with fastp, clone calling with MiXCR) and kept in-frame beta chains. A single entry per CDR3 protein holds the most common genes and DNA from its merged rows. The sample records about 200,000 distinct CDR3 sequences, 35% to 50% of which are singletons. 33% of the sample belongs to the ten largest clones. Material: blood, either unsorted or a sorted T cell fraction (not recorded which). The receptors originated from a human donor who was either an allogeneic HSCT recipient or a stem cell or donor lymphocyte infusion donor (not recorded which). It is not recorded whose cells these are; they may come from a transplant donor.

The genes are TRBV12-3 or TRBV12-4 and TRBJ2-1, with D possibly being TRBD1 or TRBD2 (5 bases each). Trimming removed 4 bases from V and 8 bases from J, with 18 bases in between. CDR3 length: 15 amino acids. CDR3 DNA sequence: TGTGCCAGCAGTTATCCGGGACCCTCGGACGATGAGCAGTTCTTC. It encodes CASSYPGPSDDEQFF.

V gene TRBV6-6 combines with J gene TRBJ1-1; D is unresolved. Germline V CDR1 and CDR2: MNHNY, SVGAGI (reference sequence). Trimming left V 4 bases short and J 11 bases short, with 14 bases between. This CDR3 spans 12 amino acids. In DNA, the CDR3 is TGTGCCAGCAGTTCACCCGAAGACACCGCTTTCTTT. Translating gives CASSSPEDTAFF.